This T cell receptor beta chain was recovered during a study of molecular identifiers for immune sequencing clone quantification. Findings and limits, study-wide: Among effectors, clones above 20 RNA copies held over 98% of molecules; among naive cells, under 1%. Spiked Jurkat TCR RNA from one cell was reportedly detectable among fewer than 1.2 million naive cells.

Listed TCR primers, together with previously described methods, were used for the bulk TCR libraries. TCRdb used MiXCR to reprocess the PCR reads, holding one entry per CDR3 protein. This table has over 300,000 distinct CDR3 sequences, roughly 24% appearing once. The CDR3 is 15 amino acids. V was shortened by 6 bases and J by 6 bases, with 21 bases between the two germline ends. Germline V gives CDR1 MDHEN, CDR2 SYDVKM. As concerns this clonotype: Its antigen is still unknown.

V gene TRBV28 combines with J gene TRBJ2-7; D is perhaps TRBD1 (6 bases). This clonotype was obtained from a human donor in good health. Some libraries in this study had Jurkat cell RNA spiked in. Sequencing input: naive CD8+ T cells from blood, with Jurkat cell RNA spiked in. The subset was: FACS-sorted CD8+CD4-CCR7+CD45RA+ naive T cells. As DNA, the CDR3 is TGTGCCAGCAGCCCCCTGAACCCACAGGGACCCGAGCAGTACTTC. This codes for CASSPLNPQGPEQYF. Supplemented by reference TRBV28 and TRBJ2-7, the full variable domain reads DVKVTQSSRYLVKRTGEKVFLECVQDMDHENMFWYRQDPGLGLRLIYFSYDVKMKEKGDIPEGYSVSREKKERFSLILESASTNQTSMYLCASSPLNPQGPEQYFGPGTRLTVT.